The source of this T cell receptor beta chain is a study of tumor and adjacent non-tumor tissue in lung cancer. Overall study: Aged roughly 31 to 76 years, patients included more than nine men and 4 or 5 women with stage I to III disease.

This CDR3 has 13 residues. V was trimmed by 4 bases and J by 12 bases, leaving 19 bases between them. Germline V gene data show CDR1 as MGHRA and CDR2 as YSYEKL. RNA was extracted from bulk tissue without any cell sorting. Between August and November 2014, newly diagnosed, chemotherapy-naive lung cancer patients underwent thoracic surgery in China. TCRbeta libraries were built with three rounds of nested PCR, modified from ARM-PCR. Using its own MiXCR run on the multiplex PCR reads, TCRdb lists one record per CDR3 protein. The sample holds over 110,000 distinct CDR3 sequences; 60% to 70% are singletons and the top ten take over 15%.

The receptor comes from a man between 60 and 75 years old with small cell lung cancer. The specimen sequenced was lung tumor tissue. This chain connects TRBV4-1 to TRBJ2-7; D is perhaps TRBD2 (6 bases). The CDR3 nucleotides are TGCGCCAGCAGCCTAGATCGTGGAGGGCGGCGGTACGTC. It encodes CASSLDRGGRRYV.